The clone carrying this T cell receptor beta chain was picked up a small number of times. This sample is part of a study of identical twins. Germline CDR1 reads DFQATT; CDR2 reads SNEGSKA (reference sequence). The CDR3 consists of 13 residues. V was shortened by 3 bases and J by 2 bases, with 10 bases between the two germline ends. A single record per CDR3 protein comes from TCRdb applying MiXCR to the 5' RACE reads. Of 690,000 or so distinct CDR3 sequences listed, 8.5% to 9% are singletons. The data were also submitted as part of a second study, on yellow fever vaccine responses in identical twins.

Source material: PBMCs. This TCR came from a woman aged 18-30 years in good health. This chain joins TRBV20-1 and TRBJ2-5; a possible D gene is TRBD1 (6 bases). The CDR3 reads CSARKTGQETQYF. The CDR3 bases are TGCAGTGCTAGGAAGACAGGTCAAGAGACCCAGTACTTC.